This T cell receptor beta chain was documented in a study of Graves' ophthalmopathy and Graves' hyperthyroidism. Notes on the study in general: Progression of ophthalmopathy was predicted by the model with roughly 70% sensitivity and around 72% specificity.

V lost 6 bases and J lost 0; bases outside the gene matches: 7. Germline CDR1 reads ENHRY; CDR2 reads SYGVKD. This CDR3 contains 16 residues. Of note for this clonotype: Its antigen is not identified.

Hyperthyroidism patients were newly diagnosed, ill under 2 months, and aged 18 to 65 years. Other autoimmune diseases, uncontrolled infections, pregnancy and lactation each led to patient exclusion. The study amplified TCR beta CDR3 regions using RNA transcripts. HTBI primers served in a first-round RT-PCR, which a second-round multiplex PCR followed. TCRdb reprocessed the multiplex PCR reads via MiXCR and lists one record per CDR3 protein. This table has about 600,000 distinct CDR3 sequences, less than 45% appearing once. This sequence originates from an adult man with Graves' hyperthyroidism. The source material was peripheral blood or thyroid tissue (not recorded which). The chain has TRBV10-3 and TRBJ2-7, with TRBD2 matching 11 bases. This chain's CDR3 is CAISWTSGRSSYEQYF. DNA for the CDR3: TGTGCCATCAGCTGGACTAGCGGGCGAAGCTCCTACGAGCAGTACTTC.